These 14 T cell receptor beta chains share one sample of origin, sequenced in a study of cytomegalovirus exposure and HLA in healthy donors. The study ran its PCR with 60 Vbeta and 13 Jbeta primers. TCRdb keeps only in-frame clones here, not all; method: immunoSEQ multiplex PCR. Seen here are 160,000 or so clones, roughly 79% observed once, and the top ten hold approximately 1.3%. Input material: PBMCs. All receptors come from a man aged 25 to 40 in good health and CMV-seronegative.

This clone was counted a single time. V gene TRBV5-1 combines with J gene TRBJ2-5; TRBD1 agrees at 7 bases. Trimming removed 2 bases from V and 0 bases from J; junction bases left unmatched: 16. This CDR3 is built from 19 residues. Germline V gives CDR1 SGHRS, CDR2 YFSETQ. The CDR3 region has the DNA TGCGCCAGCAGCTTTCCGAGGACAGGTCCCTCTGGGTACCAAGAGACCCAGTACTTC. Its protein product is CASSFPRTGPSGYQETQYF.

V and J are TRBV7-2 and TRBJ2-3; D remains unclear. Germline values: CDR1 SGHTA, CDR2 FQGNSA. CDR3 size: 14 residues. Trimming removed 5 bases at V and 3 bases at J, with 12 bases between. CDR3 sequence reads: CASSLSSKTDTQYF. The DNA of the CDR3 is TGTGCCAGCAGCCTATCGAGCAAGACAGATACGCAGTATTTT.

The chain recombines TRBV27 with TRBJ2-4; D call uncertain. The germline CDR1 and CDR2 sequences are MNHEY and SMNVEV (reference sequence). CDR3 length: 11 amino acids. Trimming pared 6 bases from V and 4 bases from J, leaving 4 bases between. The CDR3 protein is CASRAKNIQYF. The CDR3 nucleotides are TGTGCCAGCAGGGCAAAAAACATTCAGTACTTC.

DNA for the CDR3: TGTGCCAGCAGTTTACCAGCGGGAGGTGCAGATACGCAGTATTTT. It codes for CASSLPAGGADTQYF. The chain is built from TRBV28 and TRBJ2-3; TRBD2 aligns across 9 bases. Germline V CDR1 and CDR2: MDHEN, SYDVKM. Trimming removed 2 bases from V and 4 bases from J; junction bases left unmatched: 4. This CDR3 spans 15 amino acids.

This rearrangement joins TRBV13 to TRBJ2-3; 10 bases agree with TRBD2. The CDR3 totals 15 residues. Germline CDR1 reads PRHDT; CDR2 reads FYEKMQ (reference sequence). After removal of 3 bases from V and 5 bases from J, the junction contained 5 bases not matched to a gene. Written as DNA, the CDR3 is TGTGCCAGCAGCTTCCCTAGCGGGGGACGAGATACGCAGTATTTT. Protein product: CASSFPSGGRDTQYF.

This rearrangement joins TRBV18 to TRBJ1-6, with 9 bases matching TRBD1. V was pared by 3 bases and J by 7 bases, with 4 bases of the junction left unmatched. The CDR3 extends over 15 amino acids. Germline lookup yields CDR1 KGHSH and CDR2 LQKENI. CDR3: CASSPRQGENSPLHF. The CDR3 coding sequence is TGTGCCAGCTCACCCCGACAGGGGGAGAATTCACCCCTCCACTTT.

V and J are TRBV7-3 and TRBJ2-5; 9 bases agree with TRBD2. V was pared by 3 bases and J by 3 bases, with 5 bases of the junction left unmatched. From germline, CDR1 is SGHTA and CDR2 FQGTGA. There are 15 residues in the CDR3. CDR3 bases: TGTGCCAGCAGCTTGACTAGCGGCACAAAAGAGACCCAGTACTTC. It specifies CASSLTSGTKETQYF. The whole variable domain, filled in from reference TRBV7-3 and TRBJ2-5, reads GAGVSQTPSNKVTEKGKYVELRCDPISGHTALYWYRQSLGQGPEFLIYFQGTGAADDSGLPNDRFFAVRPEGSVSTLKIQRTERGDSAVYLCASSLTSGTKETQYFGPGTRLLVL.

V is TRBV5-1 and J is TRBJ2-2, with TRBD2 matching 11 bases. J lost 1 base, V lost 3 bases, and 2 bases had no gene match. Looked up from germline, CDR1 is SGHRS and CDR2 is YFSETQ. This CDR3 has 16 amino acids. CDR3 sequence reads: CASSSGLAGNTGELFF. CDR3 nucleotides: TGCGCCAGCAGCTCCGGACTAGCGGGGAACACCGGGGAGCTGTTTTTT.

The chain links TRBV2 to TRBJ1-6; 7 nucleotides match TRBD1. The germline V gene has CDR1 SNHLY and CDR2 FYNNEI. The CDR3 is made up of 16 amino acids. V dropped 5 bases and J dropped 6; count of bases not matched to a gene: 10. The chain's CDR3 is CASSPNQDRPNSPLHF. DNA for the CDR3: TGTGCCAGCAGTCCCAATCAGGACAGGCCTAATTCACCCCTCCACTTT.

The chain has TRBV28 and TRBJ1-3; 7 bases match TRBD1. Germline V gene sequence: CDR1 MDHEN, CDR2 SYDVKM. CDR3 size: 16 residues. The trim removed 2 bases at V and 0 bases at J, leaving 4 bases unmatched. This CDR3 is CASSLPGTASGNTIYF. As DNA, the CDR3 is TGTGCCAGCAGTTTACCCGGGACAGCCTCTGGAAACACCATATATTTT. Full variable domain (rest looked up from reference TRBV28 and TRBJ1-3): DVKVTQSSRYLVKRTGEKVFLECVQDMDHENMFWYRQDPGLGLRLIYFSYDVKMKEKGDIPEGYSVSREKKERFSLILESASTNQTSMYLCASSLPGTASGNTIYFGEGSWLTVV.

This chain links TRBV30 with TRBJ2-4; 7 bases line up with TRBD2. J was trimmed by 8 bases and V by 0 bases; bases with no gene match: 7. Germline V gene sequence: CDR1 GTSNPN, CDR2 SVGIG (reference sequence). CDR3 length: 14 residues. The CDR3 is CAWSVRLAAHIQYF. CDR3 bases: TGTGCCTGGAGTGTGCGCCTAGCGGCGCACATTCAGTACTTC.

V gene TRBV6-6 combines with J gene TRBJ1-4; TRBD1 might be the D (5 bases). V lost 5 bases to trimming and J lost 3 bases, with 10 bases between them. CDR3 length: 14 amino acids. Germline loops: CDR1 MNHNY, CDR2 SVGAGI (reference sequence). The CDR3 protein is CASSQGFANEKLFF. For the CDR3, the DNA is TGTGCCAGCAGTCAGGGTTTTGCTAATGAAAAACTGTTTTTT.

This clone was detected only once. This chain uses TRBV11-2 with TRBJ1-6; D remains ambiguous. V was clipped by 6 bases and J by 9 bases, with 12 bases between them. The germline V gene encodes CDR1 SGHAT and CDR2 FQNNGV. The CDR3 has 13 amino acids. CDR3 residues: CASREESASPLHF. CDR3 in DNA: TGTGCCAGCAGGGAGGAAAGCGCTTCACCCCTCCACTTT.

This rearrangement joins TRBV9 to TRBJ1-3; TRBD1 might be the D (6 bases). Deletions cut 2 bases from V and 2 bases from J, with 8 bases between. The CDR3 extends over 14 amino acids. CDR1 and CDR2 from the germline V gene are SGDLS and YYNGEE. The CDR3 nucleotides are TGTGCCAGCAGCGTTGGGGGCCCTGGAAACACCATATATTTT. Residues: CASSVGGPGNTIYF.